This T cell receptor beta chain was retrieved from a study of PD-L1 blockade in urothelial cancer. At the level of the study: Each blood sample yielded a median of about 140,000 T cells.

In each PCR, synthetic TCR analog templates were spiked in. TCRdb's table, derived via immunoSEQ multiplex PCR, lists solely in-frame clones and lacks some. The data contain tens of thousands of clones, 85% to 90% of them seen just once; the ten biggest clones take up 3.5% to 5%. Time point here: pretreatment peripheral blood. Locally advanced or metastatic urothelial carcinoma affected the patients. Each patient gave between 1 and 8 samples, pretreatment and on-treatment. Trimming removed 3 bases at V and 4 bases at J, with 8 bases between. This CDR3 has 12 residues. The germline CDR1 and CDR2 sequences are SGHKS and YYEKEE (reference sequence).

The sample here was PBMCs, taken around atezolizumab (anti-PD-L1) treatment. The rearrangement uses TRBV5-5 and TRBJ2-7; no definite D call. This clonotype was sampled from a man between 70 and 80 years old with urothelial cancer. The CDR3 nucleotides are TGTGCCAGCAGCTCACTTTCGTACGAGCAGTACTTC. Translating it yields CASSSLSYEQYF.